What follows are 5 T cell receptor beta chains derived from one specimen sequenced in a study of T cell changes during pregnancy in multiple sclerosis. This table comes from immunoSEQ multiplex PCR, and its TCRdb copy is limited to in-frame clones, with some not included. The sample consists of 28,000 or so clones, around nine tenths of them appearing once. The sequencing here drew on CD4+ T cells from peripheral blood mononuclear cells, taken in the first trimester of pregnancy. All receptors come from a female donor in good health, enrolled as a control in a pregnancy study.

This clone is a singleton in its sample. V gene TRBV6-6 combines with J gene TRBJ1-1, with 7 bases matching TRBD1. V lost 0 bases, J lost 0 bases, and 4 bases stayed unmatched. The CDR3 loop spans 16 amino acids. The germline gives CDR1 MNHNY, CDR2 SVGAGI (reference sequence). The CDR3, as DNA: TGTGCCAGCAGTTACTCGGACAGGTTCATGAACACTGAAGCTTTCTTT. Translated, it gives CASSYSDRFMNTEAFF.

V usage is TRBV12-5 and J usage is TRBJ1-1, with D maybe TRBD1 (5 bases). V lost 5 bases and J 0 bases, leaving 22 bases between the germline ends. CDR1 LGHNT and CDR2 FRNRAP come from the germline V gene. The CDR3 is 18 residues long. The CDR3 sequence: CASGNDHLGGSLNTEAFF. CDR3 nucleotide sequence: TGTGCTAGTGGTAACGACCATCTGGGGGGGAGCTTGAACACTGAAGCTTTCTTT. Drawing the rest from reference TRBV12-5 and TRBJ1-1, the complete variable domain is DARVTQTPRHKVTEMGQEVTMRCQPILGHNTVFWYRQTMMQGLELLAYFRNRAPLDDSGMPKDRFSAEMPDATLATLKIQPSEPRDSAVYFCASGNDHLGGSLNTEAFFGQGTRLTVV.

The genes are TRBV9 and TRBJ2-7, with TRBD1 matching 9 bases. The germline CDR1 and CDR2 sequences are SGDLS and YYNGEE. The CDR3 contains 17 residues. The ends lost 0 bases at V and 3 bases at J; junction bases unmatched: 10. CDR3 sequence reads: CASSVASSGQGIYEQYF. The CDR3 DNA is TGTGCCAGCAGCGTAGCTTCTTCGGGACAGGGTATCTACGAGCAGTACTTC.

The chain has TRBV9 and TRBJ2-7, with a weak D call TRBD1 (6 bases). V shed 3 bases and J shed 3 bases, with 13 bases lying between them. CDR1 is SGDLS and CDR2 is YYNGEE in the germline V gene. The CDR3 spans 14 residues. In DNA form, the CDR3 reads TGTGCCAGCAGCGAGCAACCGACAGGCTACGAGCAGTACTTC. Translation gives CASSEQPTGYEQYF.

This clone was seen once. The chain has TRBV25-1 and TRBJ1-6; unclear D gene. The CDR3 consists of 16 residues. Looked up from germline, CDR1 is MGHDK and CDR2 is SYGVNS. Trimming took 8 bases from V and 2 from J, leaving 16 bases between them. The CDR3 is CASRLSSSPYNSPLHF. The CDR3 coding sequence is TGTGCCAGCCGACTCAGTTCTTCCCCCTATAATTCACCCCTCCACTTT. The variable domain in full, completed from reference TRBV25-1 and TRBJ1-6, reads EADIYQTPRYLVIGTGKKITLECSQTMGHDKMYWYQQDPGMELHLIHYSYGVNSTEKGDLSSESTVSRIRTEHFPLTLESARPSHTSQYLCASRLSSSPYNSPLHFGNGTRLTVT.